Given below is one TCR beta chain in context. This entry comes from a study of control samples from healthy donors and cancer patients. Sequencing used immunoSEQ multiplex PCR; TCRdb keeps in-frame clones, though not all of them. The sample includes about 120,000 clones, 75% to 90% of them seen just once. The sequencing sample was made of PBMCs. The receptor was derived from a woman aged 50 to 60 with colorectal cancer.

CDR3: CASSSPSRNEQFF. In DNA, the CDR3 is TGTGCCAGCAGTTCCCCATCCCGCAATGAGCAGTTCTTC. The chain joins TRBV6-6 to TRBJ2-1; D uncertain. Trimming removed 4 bases from V and 6 bases from J, with 10 bases in between. This CDR3 spans 13 amino acids. Germline CDR1 MNHNY, CDR2 SVGAGI (reference sequence).